One and the same sample provided the 18 T cell receptor beta chains below, sequenced in a study of preoperative IRX-2 immunotherapy in early breast cancer. Specified treatment: preoperative locoregional IRX-2 cytokine immunotherapy. The data were produced by immunoSEQ multiplex PCR, yet TCRdb's version contains in-frame clones alone and is incomplete. Of around 88,000 clones listed, 86% are singletons. Here the sequenced sample was tumor tissue, taken after IRX-2 immunotherapy. Receptor source: a human donor with breast cancer.

This chain connects TRBV18 to TRBJ2-2; 8 positions match TRBD2. J gave up 2 bases and V 3 bases, and 5 bases lay outside the gene matches. Germline loops: CDR1 KGHSH, CDR2 LQKENI. The CDR3 runs to 16 residues. The CDR3 coding sequence is TGTGCCAGCTCACCTCCGGGACTAGTAAACACCGGGGAGCTGTTTTTT. It yields the protein CASSPPGLVNTGELFF. Combining the CDR3 with reference TRBV18 and TRBJ2-2 gives the whole variable domain NAGVMQNPRHLVRRRGQEARLRCSPMKGHSHVYWYRQLPEEGLKFMVYLQKENIIDESGMPKERFSAEFPKEGPSILRIQQVVRGDSAAYFCASSPPGLVNTGELFFGEGSRLTVL.

The rearrangement joins TRBV29-1 to TRBJ2-5; possibly TRBD1 for D (5 bases). Germline V gives CDR1 SQVTM, CDR2 ANQGSEA. The CDR3 runs 12 residues. The V and J ends lost 7 bases and 7 bases respectively, with 16 bases between them. The CDR3 sequence is CSALDTTGTQYF. CDR3 DNA sequence: TGCAGCGCACTGGACACAACCGGGACCCAGTACTTC. Looking up the rest from reference TRBV29-1 and TRBJ2-5 gives the full variable domain: SAVISQKPSRDICQRGTSLTIQCQVDSQVTMMFWYRQQPGQSLTLIATANQGSEATYESGFVIDKFPISRPNLTFSTLTVSNMSPEDSSIYLCSALDTTGTQYFGPGTRLLVL.

This sequence joins TRBV29-1 and TRBJ1-2; D is perhaps TRBD1 (6 bases). Germline CDR1 reads SQVTM; CDR2 reads ANQGSEA. This CDR3 spans 13 amino acids. Trimming removed 4 bases at V and 7 bases at J, with 16 bases between. CDR3 nucleotide sequence: TGCAGCGTTGGGGGGGCGATCCCCAGTGGCTACACCTTC. The encoded protein is CSVGGAIPSGYTF. The full variable domain, rest sourced from reference TRBV29-1 and TRBJ1-2, is SAVISQKPSRDICQRGTSLTIQCQVDSQVTMMFWYRQQPGQSLTLIATANQGSEATYESGFVIDKFPISRPNLTFSTLTVSNMSPEDSSIYLCSVGGAIPSGYTFGSGTRLTVV.

A single count supports this clone. The chain has TRBV11-3 and TRBJ1-3, with a tentative D call TRBD1 (5 bases). This CDR3 is 16 amino acids long. V was pared by 2 bases and J by 2 bases, with 13 bases between. Looked up from germline, CDR1 is SGHNT and CDR2 is YENEEA. CDR3 nucleotides: TGTGCCAGCAGCTTATTTCAGGGAATGGCTGGAAACACCATATATTTT. This sequence encodes CASSLFQGMAGNTIYF.

This chain joins TRBV11-3 and TRBJ2-2, with 15 bases matching TRBD2. J was trimmed by 7 bases and V by 0 bases; bases with no gene match: 9. The germline V gene encodes CDR1 SGHNT and CDR2 YENEEA. This CDR3 contains 19 residues. The CDR3 sequence is CASSLEQRGTSGRSGELFF. CDR3 bases: TGTGCCAGCAGCTTAGAGCAGAGGGGGACTAGCGGGAGGAGCGGGGAGCTGTTTTTT.

V is TRBV6-8 and J is TRBJ2-2; 8 positions agree with TRBD1. CDR3 length: 13 residues. The germline gives CDR1 MNHGY, CDR2 SAAAGT. V lost 11 bases to trimming and J lost 4 bases; unmatched junction nucleotides: 6. The CDR3 here is CAADRGGTGELFF. The CDR3 bases are TGTGCCGCAGACAGGGGTGGCACCGGGGAGCTGTTTTTT.

The rearrangement joins TRBV18 to TRBJ1-3; 8 bases match TRBD1. The CDR3 has 16 residues. Germline V gene sequence: CDR1 KGHSH, CDR2 LQKENI. The V gene end was trimmed by 4 bases and the J gene end by 4 bases; junction bases not matched to a gene: 9. The CDR3 DNA sequence: TGTGCCAGCTCACGATACGGACAGGGAACAGGAAACACCATATATTTT. Translation gives CASSRYGQGTGNTIYF.

The chain employs TRBV18 and TRBJ1-2, with D hard to call. This CDR3 is built from 13 residues. The V gene's germline CDR1 is KGHSH and CDR2 LQKENI. Trimming took off 6 bases at V and 5 bases at J, with 13 bases between the two ends. The CDR3 region is CASSSDLDYGYTF. DNA of the CDR3: TGTGCCAGCTCTTCGGACCTCGATTATGGCTACACCTTC.

The chain has TRBV30 and TRBJ1-6; 9 bases line up with TRBD1. CDR3 size: 14 residues. The germline V gene encodes CDR1 GTSNPN and CDR2 SVGIG (reference sequence). Trimming cost V 3 bases and J 7 bases; bases outside gene matches: 4. CDR3 sequence reads: CAWSLDRGNSPLHF. Written as DNA, the CDR3 is TGTGCCTGGAGCTTGGACAGGGGCAATTCACCCCTCCACTTT.

This chain links TRBV16 with TRBJ2-2; D is perhaps TRBD1 (6 bases). This CDR3 has 15 amino acids. V gave up 7 bases and J gave up 0 bases, with 12 bases separating them. Germline V gives CDR1 KGHSY, CDR2 FQNENV. As DNA, the CDR3 is TGTGCCAGCACCTTAGACAGGTCGAACACCGGGGAGCTGTTTTTT. Amino acid sequence: CASTLDRSNTGELFF.

V is TRBV7-8 and J is TRBJ1-1; D gene ambiguous. The CDR3 runs to 14 residues. CDR1 and CDR2 from the germline V gene are SGHVS and FQNEAQ. Trimming removed 4 bases at V and 0 bases at J, with 9 bases between. The DNA of the CDR3 is TGTGCCAGCAGCTCAAGGAATCTGAACACTGAAGCTTTCTTT. This translates into CASSSRNLNTEAFF.

This sequence joins TRBV6-8 and TRBJ1-5, with 7 bases that match TRBD1. Trimming at V came to 9 bases and at J to 4 bases, leaving 9 bases not matched to a gene. CDR3 length: 14 amino acids. The V gene's germline CDR1 is MNHGY and CDR2 SAAAGT. The CDR3 loop is CASKTGTENQPQHF. DNA of the CDR3: TGTGCCAGTAAGACCGGGACAGAAAATCAGCCCCAGCATTTT.

This chain connects TRBV6-8 to TRBJ2-1; TRBD1 or TRBD2 may be the D gene (6 bases each). The CDR3 totals 16 residues. The V end was cut by 9 bases, the J end by 5 bases, with 23 bases between. Germline-derived CDR1 and CDR2 are MNHGY and SAAAGT. The CDR3 is CARPEGGSTPHNEQFF. The CDR3 DNA reads as TGTGCCAGACCAGAGGGGGGAAGTACCCCACACAATGAGCAGTTCTTC.

This chain uses TRBV7-7 with TRBJ1-5; D is perhaps TRBD1 (6 bases). The CDR3 runs to 14 residues. V dropped 5 bases and J dropped 5 bases, with 13 bases sitting between them. The germline CDR1 and CDR2 sequences are SSHAT and FNYEAQ (reference sequence). CDR3 loop: CASSPSGAYQPQHF. The CDR3 bases are TGTGCCAGCAGCCCCTCAGGGGCGTATCAGCCCCAGCATTTT.

The rearrangement uses TRBV14 and TRBJ1-6; D is unresolved. CDR3 length: 15 residues. Trimming took 0 bases from V and 11 from J, leaving 14 bases between them. CDR1 and CDR2 from the germline V gene are SGHDN and FVKESK. The CDR3 sequence is CASSQDQAGSTPLHF. CDR3 sequence (DNA): TGTGCCAGCAGCCAAGATCAGGCGGGGAGTACACCCCTCCACTTT.

V and J are TRBV5-1 and TRBJ2-6, with D perhaps given as TRBD1 or TRBD2 (5 bases each). The V gene lost 2 bases and the J gene lost 2 bases, with 8 bases spanning the gap. The germline gives CDR1 SGHRS, CDR2 YFSETQ. This CDR3 comprises 15 residues. The CDR3 spells CASSFEGTGANVLTF. The CDR3 DNA follows: TGCGCCAGCAGCTTCGAGGGGACTGGGGCCAACGTCCTGACTTTC.

V is TRBV9 and J is TRBJ2-7; TRBD1 matches 8 bases. CDR3 length: 15 residues. After removal of 1 base from V and 0 bases from J, the junction contained 3 bases not matched to a gene. Germline-derived CDR1 and CDR2 are SGDLS and YYNGEE. The CDR3 is CASSVSGTGSYEQYF. Here the CDR3 DNA reads TGTGCCAGCAGCGTAAGTGGGACAGGCTCCTACGAGCAGTACTTC.

The V call is TRBV18, the J call TRBJ2-1; TRBD2 might be the D (6 bases). V was trimmed by 6 bases and J by 8 bases, leaving 17 bases between them. This CDR3 region has 14 residues. Germline CDR1 is KGHSH and CDR2 is LQKENI. CDR3: CASSPGLYGDEQFF. The CDR3 DNA sequence: TGTGCCAGCTCGCCAGGACTATATGGCGATGAGCAGTTCTTC.